What follows describes a single T cell receptor (beta chain). Its target is not known. The data belong to a study of shared clonotypes between healthy human individuals. Overall study results and limits: Naive subsets generally exceeded memory subsets in estimated richness.

Healthy adults negative for HIV, lacking recent acute infections or vaccinations, served as donors. V dropped 6 bases and J dropped 1; count of bases not matched to a gene: 5. The germline V gene has CDR1 LNHDA and CDR2 SQIVND (reference sequence). This CDR3 has 15 amino acids. Generated by immunoSEQ multiplex PCR, the TCRdb table keeps only in-frame clones and is missing some. Of millions of clones in the sample, roughly 93% are singletons; the top ten hold about 0.37%. The receptor was derived from a young man in good health. Some clones in this sample may be carry-over from other donors' samples. Input material: naive CD4+ T cells from PBMCs. Described subset: CD45RA+ positively selected. The gene calls are TRBV19 and TRBJ2-7; 11 bases fit TRBD2. DNA for the CDR3: TGTGCCAGTAGGGGACTAGCGGATTTTTCCTACGAGCAGTACTTC. This sequence encodes CASRGLADFSYEQYF.